The 31 T cell receptor beta chains below were found in one sample sequenced in a study of T cells in Graves' hyperthyroidism and ophthalmopathy. From RNA transcripts, TCR beta CDR3 regions were amplified. An initial round of RT-PCR targeting the TCR CDR3 relied on the HTBI primer set. TCRdb ran MiXCR on the multiplex PCR reads and lists one entry per CDR3 protein. The sample lists around 23,000 distinct CDR3 sequences, less than 65% occurring once. Sequencing used blood. These receptors came from a woman in her 40s with Graves' hyperthyroidism that later progressed to Graves' ophthalmopathy.

This clonotype was counted a few times. In DNA form, the CDR3 reads TGTGCCAGCAGCTTAGTTCCGGCAGGGGGCGCAAGCTCCTACGAGCAGTACTTC. It codes for CASSLVPAGGASSYEQYF. The rearrangement joins TRBV7-8 to TRBJ2-7; 8 positions agree with TRBD1. After removal of 1 base from V and 0 bases from J, the junction contained 11 bases not matched to a gene. The CDR3 totals 18 residues. CDR1 is SGHVS and CDR2 is FQNEAQ in the germline V gene.

With respect to this clonotype: Given the absence of the conserved phenylalanine or tryptophan at the CDR3 end, a read error is likely. The DNA is left out, because the CDR3 cannot be placed on it with certainty; the CDR3 is given as TCRdb lists it. This chain links TRBV11-2 with TRBJ2-1; the D call TRBD1 from the table was never checked on the DNA. The CDR3 is 14 amino acids in total, end residues counted. Germline CDR1 reads SGHAT; CDR2 reads FQNNGV. The CDR3 reads CASSLTGTYNEPLC.

The sample holds many counts of this clonotype. The V call is TRBV6-1, the J call TRBJ2-2; 7 bases map to TRBD2. The CDR3 has 13 residues. V was pared by 8 bases and J by 4 bases, with 4 bases of the junction left unmatched. Germline assignment: CDR1 MNHNS and CDR2 SASEGT. The CDR3 DNA reads as TGTGCCAGCGGGGGGGTTGCCACCGGGGAGCTGTTTTTT. Its translation: CASGGVATGELFF.

Judged by abundance, this clonotype is medium-sized (0.01 to 0.1%). This chain uses TRBV19 with TRBJ1-2; possibly TRBD1 for D (5 bases). The CDR3 has 15 residues. Trimming took 6 bases from V and 6 from J, leaving 20 bases between them. Germline-derived CDR1 and CDR2 are LNHDA and SQIVND (reference sequence). CDR3 residues: CASSRGGMEVNGYTF. CDR3 DNA: TGTGCCAGTAGCCGGGGGGGAATGGAAGTAAATGGCTACACCTTC.

This clonotype has a count of ten or more. J is TRBJ2-1 and V is TRBV12-3 or TRBV12-4; the D gene is possibly TRBD1 (5 bases). CDR3 length equals 15 residues. The V end was cut by 3 bases, the J end by 3 bases, with 12 bases between. The CDR3 is CASSFGQGLYNEQFF. In DNA, the CDR3 is TGTGCCAGCAGTTTTGGGCAGGGTCTCTACAATGAGCAGTTCTTC.

The chain combines TRBV5-6 with TRBJ1-1; no firm D call. Between the trimmed V and J ends, which lost 4 bases and 11 bases, there was a span of 12 bases. Per the germline V gene, CDR1 is SGHDT and CDR2 is YYEEEE. The CDR3 has 11 residues. The DNA for the CDR3 is TGTGCCAGCAGCGACATGGTAGGGGCTTTCTTT. The encoded protein is CASSDMVGAFF.

The CDR3 bases are TGTGCCAGCAGCCCCCCGGGACTAGCCGGGTCAGATACGCAGTATTTT. This gives the protein CASSPPGLAGSDTQYF. V usage is TRBV6-1 and J usage is TRBJ2-3, with 9 bases identical to TRBD2. Per the germline V gene, CDR1 is MNHNS and CDR2 is SASEGT. The CDR3 loop spans 16 amino acids. V lost 6 bases to trimming and J lost 4 bases; unmatched junction nucleotides: 11.

The chain links TRBV5-1 to TRBJ2-5; no clear D. Trimming shortened V by 0 bases and J by 5 bases, and 14 bases separated the two germline ends. CDR1 and CDR2 from the germline V gene are SGHRS and YFSETQ. The CDR3 has 15 residues. The DNA of the CDR3 is TGCGCCAGCAGCTTGGATGTCGGGTCTTGGGAGACCCAGTACTTC. Protein product: CASSLDVGSWETQYF.

The chain employs TRBV20-1 and TRBJ1-5, with D unclear. This CDR3 contains 16 residues. Germline V gene data show CDR1 as DFQATT and CDR2 as SNEGSKA (reference sequence). Deletions cut 5 bases from V and 0 bases from J, with 17 bases between. The DNA of the CDR3 is TGCAGTGCTCTTCCCGGGAGGGTCTATAGCAATCAGCCCCAGCATTTT. This codes for CSALPGRVYSNQPQHF.

This clonotype was counted at least ten times. The chain combines TRBV28 with TRBJ2-6; D ambiguous. In germline, CDR1 is MDHEN, CDR2 SYDVKM. With 1 base removed from V and 1 base from J, the gap between germline ends came to 5 bases. This CDR3 is 15 amino acids long. The DNA for the CDR3 is TGTGCCAGCAGTTTATCAGGTTCTGGGGCCAACGTCCTGACTTTC. Amino acids: CASSLSGSGANVLTF.

This clonotype has ten or more counts. J is TRBJ1-6 and V is TRBV6-1; TRBD1 might be the D (6 bases). The CDR3 runs 15 residues. Deletions cut 5 bases from V and 8 bases from J, with 16 bases between. Germline assignment: CDR1 MNHNS and CDR2 SASEGT. CDR3 residues: CASSLQGRSDSPLHF. CDR3 bases: TGTGCCAGCAGTCTACAGGGAAGGAGTGATTCACCCCTCCACTTT.

Here the CDR3 DNA reads TGCGCCAGCAGCCCAGGACAGGATGGAAACACCATATATTTT. This encodes CASSPGQDGNTIYF. The chain has TRBV5-1 and TRBJ1-3, with TRBD1 matching over 7 bases. The CDR3 contains 14 residues. The J segment lost 3 bases and the V segment lost 4 bases, leaving 4 bases of the junction unmatched. The germline CDR1 and CDR2 sequences are SGHRS and YFSETQ.

The gene calls are TRBV7-9 and TRBJ2-7; D may correspond to TRBD1 or TRBD2 (5 bases each). The V gene lost 8 bases and the J gene lost 2 bases, with 19 bases spanning the gap. From germline, CDR1 is SEHNR and CDR2 FQNEAQ (reference sequence). CDR3 length: 15 amino acids. The DNA for the CDR3 is TGTGCCAGCTCGATGGGGGATGGTGGAACCTACGAGCAGTACTTC. Its translation: CASSMGDGGTYEQYF.

This clonotype was observed many times. V is TRBV27 and J is TRBJ2-1, with D perhaps assigned TRBD1 or TRBD2 (5 bases each). Germline values: CDR1 MNHEY, CDR2 SMNVEV (reference sequence). This CDR3 is 14 amino acids long. V lost 6 bases, J lost 10 bases, and 19 bases lay in between. The CDR3 protein is CASSNPGRFREQFF. For the CDR3, the DNA is TGTGCCAGCAGCAATCCGGGACGGTTCAGGGAGCAGTTCTTC.

This rearrangement joins TRBV19 to TRBJ2-7; 10 bases fit TRBD2. There are 15 residues in the CDR3. J lost 0 bases, V lost 5 bases, and 4 bases had no gene match. Looked up from germline, CDR1 is LNHDA and CDR2 is SQIVND (reference sequence). CDR3 bases: TGTGCCAGTAGTTGGACTAGCGGTGACTCCTACGAGCAGTACTTC. Protein: CASSWTSGDSYEQYF.

The chain employs TRBV6-5 and TRBJ2-4; D perhaps matches TRBD2 (5 bases). CDR1 and CDR2 (germline): MNHEY, SVGAGI. Trimming left V 6 bases short and J 8 bases short, with 11 bases between. The CDR3 has 12 amino acids. The CDR3 region is CASRAQEDIQYF. CDR3 coding DNA: TGTGCCAGCAGGGCCCAGGAGGACATTCAGTACTTC.

The chain combines TRBV5-1 with TRBJ2-5, with 7 bases aligning to TRBD1. Germline assignment: CDR1 SGHRS and CDR2 YFSETQ. Unmatched junction bases numbered 11, after V lost 7 bases and J lost 5 bases. The CDR3 has 14 residues. The CDR3 DNA is TGCGCCAGCCGGACAGGAGCCCTCCGGGAGACCCAGTACTTC. Translated: CASRTGALRETQYF. The full variable domain, with the rest looked up from reference TRBV5-1 and TRBJ2-5, is KAGVTQTPRYLIKTRGQQVTLSCSPISGHRSVSWYQQTPGQGLQFLFEYFSETQRNKGNFPGRFSGRQFSNSRSEMNVSTLELGDSALYLCASRTGALRETQYFGPGTRLLVL.

This clonotype was detected once. The chain carries TRBV7-9 and TRBJ2-1; 7 bases are a match to TRBD2. Trimming took 7 bases from V and 7 from J; bases not matched to a gene: 16. In germline, CDR1 is SEHNR, CDR2 FQNEAQ (reference sequence). The CDR3 has 16 amino acids. CDR3 bases: TGTGCCAGCACCAGCACGGGGACTACGATGAATAATGAGCAGTTCTTC. Amino acids: CASTSTGTTMNNEQFF.

The chain employs TRBV7-2 and TRBJ2-3, with unresolved D. The CDR3 is made up of 15 amino acids. Deletions cut 6 bases from V and 4 bases from J, with 17 bases between. Germline values: CDR1 SGHTA, CDR2 FQGNSA. The CDR3 DNA reads as TGTGCCAGCAGACAATTGGCCCAACAATCAGATACGCAGTATTTT. Its translation is CASRQLAQQSDTQYF.

By frequency in the sample, this clonotype is medium-sized. This chain connects TRBV10-3 to TRBJ2-3; D gene ambiguous. This CDR3 spans 14 amino acids. Germline CDR1 ENHRY, CDR2 SYGVKD. V was shortened by 3 bases and J by 2 bases, with 9 bases between the two germline ends. CDR3 DNA sequence: TGTGCCATCAGTGAACGGGCTAACACAGATACGCAGTATTTT. Residues: CAISERANTDTQYF.

V and J are TRBV5-6 and TRBJ2-3, with no clear D. The CDR3 sequence is 14 residues long. Germline CDR1 is SGHDT and CDR2 is YYEEEE. V dropped 2 bases and J dropped 0 bases, with 7 bases sitting between them. The CDR3 here is CASSLVFSTDTQYF. The CDR3 DNA reads as TGTGCCAGCAGCTTAGTGTTTAGCACAGATACGCAGTATTTT.

In its sample, this clonotype is medium-sized (0.01 to 0.1%). V usage is TRBV5-1 and J usage is TRBJ1-6, with TRBD1 as a possible D gene (6 bases). The V and J ends lost 1 base and 8 bases respectively, with 13 bases between them. In germline, CDR1 is SGHRS, CDR2 YFSETQ. The CDR3 totals 15 residues. CDR3 coding DNA: TGCGCCAGCAGCTTGCGGCAGGGGTATGATTCACCCCTCCACTTT. This codes for CASSLRQGYDSPLHF.

The chain recombines TRBV10-3 with TRBJ1-4; 7 nucleotides align to TRBD1. J lost 5 bases, V lost 5 bases, and 2 bases had no gene match. The germline gives CDR1 ENHRY, CDR2 SYGVKD. The length of the CDR3 is 13 residues. This CDR3 reads CAISPGQNEKLFF. In nucleotides, the CDR3 is TGTGCCATCAGTCCGGGACAGAATGAAAAACTGTTTTTT.

The J gene is TRBJ1-6, the V gene TRBV12-5, with 7 bases matching TRBD1. The CDR3 spans 12 residues. Germline assignment: CDR1 LGHNT and CDR2 FRNRAP. V dropped 7 bases and J dropped 17; count of bases not matched to a gene: 11. Written as DNA, the CDR3 is TGTGCTAGTGCCAGGGGGAATTCGCCCTTCCACTTT. It is translated as CASARGNSPFHF.

CDR3 DNA: TGTGCCACCAGCAGAGACCAAAACAGGGGTCCCGCCCAATACAATGAGCAGTTCTTC. This gives the protein CATSRDQNRGPAQYNEQFF. V and J are TRBV15 and TRBJ2-1, with 7 bases matching TRBD1. The CDR3 sequence is 19 residues long. Germline V lookup: CDR1 LNHNV, CDR2 YYDKDF (reference sequence). V lost 0 bases and J lost 4; bases outside the gene matches: 15.

This clonotype was recorded at least ten times. This rearrangement joins TRBV28 to TRBJ1-2; TRBD1 matches 8 bases. From germline, CDR1 is MDHEN and CDR2 SYDVKM. CDR3 length equals 16 residues. Germline trimming cut 5 bases from V and 4 bases from J; bases unmatched to any gene: 12. The CDR3 DNA reads as TGTGCCAGCAGTACAACCCCGACAGGGGCCATCTATGGCTACACCTTC. Translating gives CASSTTPTGAIYGYTF.

The rearrangement joins TRBV7-8 to TRBJ1-1; D may be TRBD1 (5 bases). Trimming cost V 1 base and J 4 bases, with 13 bases left between them. This CDR3 region has 15 residues. The germline CDR1 and CDR2 sequences are SGHVS and FQNEAQ. CDR3 in DNA: TGTGCCAGCAGCTTAGGTGCCAGGGAGGGCACTGAAGCTTTCTTT. Protein product: CASSLGAREGTEAFF.

The sample holds a few counts of this clonotype. The V and J genes are TRBV7-2 and TRBJ2-7, with D uncertain. Germline V CDR1 and CDR2: SGHTA, FQGNSA. Trimming took 5 bases from V and 2 from J, leaving 13 bases between them. The CDR3 contains 14 residues. CDR3 nucleotide sequence: TGTGCCAGCAGCCCCTATGCGTGGGCCTACGAGCAGTACTTC. It translates to CASSPYAWAYEQYF.

Comments on this clonotype: No conserved phenylalanine or tryptophan ends this CDR3, so it is likely a read error. Because the CDR3's place on the DNA is in doubt, the DNA is left out and the CDR3 is given as listed by TCRdb. The gene calls are TRBV9 and TRBJ2-5. The CDR3 numbers 13 amino acids, ends counted. CDR1 and CDR2 from the germline V gene are SGDLS and YYNGEE. CDR3 in amino acids: CASSFRDQETQYL.

In the case of this clonotype: Given the absence of the conserved phenylalanine or tryptophan at the CDR3 end, a read error is likely. The chain links TRBV10-3 to TRBJ2-2; 11 bases fit TRBD2. Germline assignment: CDR1 ENHRY and CDR2 SYGVKD. CDR3 length equals 15 residues. The J segment lost 3 bases and the V segment lost 6 bases, leaving 3 bases of the junction unmatched. The CDR3 region has the DNA TGTGCCATCAGCGGGACTAGCGGTTACACCGGGGAGCTGTTTTCT. Translated: CAISGTSGYTGELFS.

This chain uses TRBV7-2 with TRBJ2-7; TRBD2 might be the D (5 bases). The CDR3 consists of 11 residues. The germline V gene encodes CDR1 SGHTA and CDR2 FQGNSA. Trimming cost V 8 bases and J 3 bases, with 8 bases left between them. CDR3 amino acids: CASGDYYEQYF. The CDR3 bases are TGTGCCAGCGGAGACTACTACGAGCAGTACTTC.